The clone carrying this T cell receptor beta chain turned up a few times. The target antigen is unknown. Trimming took 0 bases from V and 0 from J; bases not matched to a gene: 2. The CDR3 spans 15 residues. Germline CDR1 SGHRS, CDR2 YFSETQ. Primers for the PCR totalled 60 Vbeta and 13 Jbeta. Produced via immunoSEQ multiplex PCR; TCRdb's table is partial and in-frame only. This sample has about 130,000 clones; around four fifths occur once, and the top ten carry roughly 7.2%. Each of the donors was a healthy bone marrow donor. The sample belongs to a study of cytomegalovirus exposure and HLA in healthy donors. The study, taken as a whole, reports: Common viral pathogens seemed, in a later analysis, to connect with several of the most significant clusters.

J is TRBJ2-7 and V is TRBV5-1, with 8 bases fitting TRBD1. The sequenced sample was PBMCs. This TCR came from a male donor in good health and CMV-seronegative. The CDR3, as DNA: TGCGCCAGCAGCTTGGTAACAGGGGGCTCCTACGAGCAGTACTTC. This sequence encodes CASSLVTGGSYEQYF.